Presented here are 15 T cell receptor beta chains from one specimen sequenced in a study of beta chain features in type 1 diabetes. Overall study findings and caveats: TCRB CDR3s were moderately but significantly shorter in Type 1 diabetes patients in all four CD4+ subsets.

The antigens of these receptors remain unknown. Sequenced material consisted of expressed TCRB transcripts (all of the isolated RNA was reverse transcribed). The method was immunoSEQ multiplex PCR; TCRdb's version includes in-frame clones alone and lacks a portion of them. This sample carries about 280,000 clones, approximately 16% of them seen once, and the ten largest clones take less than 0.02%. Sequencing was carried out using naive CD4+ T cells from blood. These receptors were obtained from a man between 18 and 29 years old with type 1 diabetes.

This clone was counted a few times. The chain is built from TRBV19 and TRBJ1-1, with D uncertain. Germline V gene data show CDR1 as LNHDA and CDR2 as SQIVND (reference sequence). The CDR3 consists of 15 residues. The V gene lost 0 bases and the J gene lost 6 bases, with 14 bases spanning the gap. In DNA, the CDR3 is TGTGCCAGTAGTATAGATCGGGGTTCCTCCGCTGAAGCTTTCTTT. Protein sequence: CASSIDRGSSAEAFF.

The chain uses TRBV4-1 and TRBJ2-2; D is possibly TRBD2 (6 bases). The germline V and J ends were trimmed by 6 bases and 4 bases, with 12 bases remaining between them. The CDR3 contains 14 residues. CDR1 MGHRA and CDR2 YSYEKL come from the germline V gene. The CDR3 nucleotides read TGCGCCAGCAGTCACCGGGACTTCACCGGGGAGCTGTTTTTT. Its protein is CASSHRDFTGELFF.

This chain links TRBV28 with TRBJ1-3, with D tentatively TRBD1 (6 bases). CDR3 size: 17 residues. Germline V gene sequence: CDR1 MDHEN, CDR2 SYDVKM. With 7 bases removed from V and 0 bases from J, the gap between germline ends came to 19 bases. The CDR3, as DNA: TGTGCCAGCACCAGTACAGGGCTCCGGAGCTCTGGAAACACCATATATTTT. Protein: CASTSTGLRSSGNTIYF. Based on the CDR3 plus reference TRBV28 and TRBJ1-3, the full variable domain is DVKVTQSSRYLVKRTGEKVFLECVQDMDHENMFWYRQDPGLGLRLIYFSYDVKMKEKGDIPEGYSVSREKKERFSLILESASTNQTSMYLCASTSTGLRSSGNTIYFGEGSWLTVV.

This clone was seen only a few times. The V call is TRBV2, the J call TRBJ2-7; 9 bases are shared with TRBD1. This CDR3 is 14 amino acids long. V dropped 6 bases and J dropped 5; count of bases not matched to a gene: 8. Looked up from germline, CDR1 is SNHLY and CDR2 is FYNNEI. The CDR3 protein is CASSRGDRAHEQYF. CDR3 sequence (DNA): TGTGCCAGCAGCCGTGGGGACAGGGCCCACGAGCAGTACTTC.

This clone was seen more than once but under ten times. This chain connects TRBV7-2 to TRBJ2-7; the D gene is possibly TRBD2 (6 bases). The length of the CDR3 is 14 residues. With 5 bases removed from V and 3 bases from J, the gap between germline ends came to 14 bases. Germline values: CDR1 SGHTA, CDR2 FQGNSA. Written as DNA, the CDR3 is TGTGCCAGCAGCCCCGGCGGGACCCTCTACGAGCAGTACTTC. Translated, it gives CASSPGGTLYEQYF.

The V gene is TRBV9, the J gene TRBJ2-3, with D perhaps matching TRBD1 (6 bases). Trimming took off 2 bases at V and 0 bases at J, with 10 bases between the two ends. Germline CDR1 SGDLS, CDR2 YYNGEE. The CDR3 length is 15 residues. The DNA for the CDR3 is TGTGCCAGCAGCGTCCGGACAGCGAGCACAGATACGCAGTATTTT. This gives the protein CASSVRTASTDTQYF.

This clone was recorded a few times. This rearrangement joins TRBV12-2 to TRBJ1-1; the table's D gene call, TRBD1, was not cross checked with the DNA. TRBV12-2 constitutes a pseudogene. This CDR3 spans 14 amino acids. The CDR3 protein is CASRSVQGSTEAFF. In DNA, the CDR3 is TGTGCAAGTCGCTCTGTACAGGGTTCCACTGAAGCTTTCTTT.

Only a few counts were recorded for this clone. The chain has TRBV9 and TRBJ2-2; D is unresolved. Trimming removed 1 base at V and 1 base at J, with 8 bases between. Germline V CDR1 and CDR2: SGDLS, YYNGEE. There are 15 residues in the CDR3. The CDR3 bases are TGTGCCAGCAGCGTACAAAGCTTGAACACCGGGGAGCTGTTTTTT. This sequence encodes CASSVQSLNTGELFF. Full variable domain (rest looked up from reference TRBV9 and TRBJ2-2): DSGVTQTPKHLITATGQRVTLRCSPRSGDLSVYWYQQSLDQGLQFLIQYYNGEERAKGNILERFSAQQFPDLHSELNLSSLELGDSALYFCASSVQSLNTGELFFGEGSRLTVL.

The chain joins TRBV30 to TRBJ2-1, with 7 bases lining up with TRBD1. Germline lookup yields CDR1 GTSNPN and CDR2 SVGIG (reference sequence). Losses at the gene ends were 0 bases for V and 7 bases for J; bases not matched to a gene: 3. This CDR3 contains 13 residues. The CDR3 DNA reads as TGTGCCTGGAGTGTAACAGGGGTGAATGAGCAGTTCTTC. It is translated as CAWSVTGVNEQFF.

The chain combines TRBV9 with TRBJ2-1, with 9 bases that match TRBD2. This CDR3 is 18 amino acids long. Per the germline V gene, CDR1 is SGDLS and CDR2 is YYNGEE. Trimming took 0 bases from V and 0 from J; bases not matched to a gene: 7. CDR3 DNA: TGTGCCAGCAGCGTAGGGCTAGCGGGGTACGGCTCCTACAATGAGCAGTTCTTC. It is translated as CASSVGLAGYGSYNEQFF. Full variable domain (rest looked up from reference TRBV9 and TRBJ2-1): DSGVTQTPKHLITATGQRVTLRCSPRSGDLSVYWYQQSLDQGLQFLIQYYNGEERAKGNILERFSAQQFPDLHSELNLSSLELGDSALYFCASSVGLAGYGSYNEQFFGPGTRLTVL.

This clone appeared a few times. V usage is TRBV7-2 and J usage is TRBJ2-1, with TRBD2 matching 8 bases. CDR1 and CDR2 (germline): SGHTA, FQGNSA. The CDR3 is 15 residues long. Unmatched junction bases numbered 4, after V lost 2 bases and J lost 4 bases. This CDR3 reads CASSLSGGDYNEQFF. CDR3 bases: TGTGCCAGCAGCTTAAGCGGGGGAGATTACAATGAGCAGTTCTTC.

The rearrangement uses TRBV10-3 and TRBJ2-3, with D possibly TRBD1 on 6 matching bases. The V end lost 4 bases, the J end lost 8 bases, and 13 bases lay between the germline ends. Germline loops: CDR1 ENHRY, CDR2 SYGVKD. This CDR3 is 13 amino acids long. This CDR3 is CAISGQVQGTQYF. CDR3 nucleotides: TGTGCCATCAGTGGACAGGTCCAGGGTACGCAGTATTTT.

CDR3 sequence: CASSVGSWYNEQFF. The CDR3 DNA follows: TGTGCCAGCAGCGTTGGCTCCTGGTACAATGAGCAGTTCTTC. The chain is built from TRBV9 and TRBJ2-1, with D unclear. Germline V gene lookup returns CDR1 SGDLS and CDR2 YYNGEE. The germline V and J ends were trimmed by 2 bases and 4 bases, with 10 bases remaining between them. There are 14 residues in the CDR3. Variable domain in full (rest from reference TRBV9 and TRBJ2-1): DSGVTQTPKHLITATGQRVTLRCSPRSGDLSVYWYQQSLDQGLQFLIQYYNGEERAKGNILERFSAQQFPDLHSELNLSSLELGDSALYFCASSVGSWYNEQFFGPGTRLTVL.

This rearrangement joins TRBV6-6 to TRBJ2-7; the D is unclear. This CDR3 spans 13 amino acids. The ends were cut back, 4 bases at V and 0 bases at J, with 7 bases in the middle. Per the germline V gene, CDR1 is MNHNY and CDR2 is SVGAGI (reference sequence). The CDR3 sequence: CASSSQNSYEQYF. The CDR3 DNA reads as TGTGCCAGCAGTTCCCAGAACTCCTACGAGCAGTACTTC.

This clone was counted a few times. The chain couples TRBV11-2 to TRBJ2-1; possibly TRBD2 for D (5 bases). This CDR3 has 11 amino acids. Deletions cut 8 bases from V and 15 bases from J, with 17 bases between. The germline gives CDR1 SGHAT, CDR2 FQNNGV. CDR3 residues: CASEMGGPPFF. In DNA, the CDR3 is TGTGCCAGCGAAATGGGCGGGCCCCCGTTCTTC.